This paragraph reports one TCR beta chain. The ends were cut back, 3 bases at V and 4 bases at J, with 16 bases in the middle. The CDR3 runs 17 residues. Germline CDR1 and CDR2: MDHEN and SYDVKM. The record originates from a study of beta chain features in type 1 diabetes. Sequenced material consisted of expressed TCRB transcripts (all of the isolated RNA was reverse transcribed). Repertoires were generated with immunoSEQ multiplex PCR, while TCRdb's copy carries only in-frame clones and drops some. The table has about 140,000 clones, about a tenth seen once. The chain has TRBV28 and TRBJ1-6; tentatively, D is TRBD1 (6 bases). What was sequenced was central memory CD4+ T cells from blood. The receptor was derived from a woman between 40 and 55 years old in good health. The CDR3 reads CASSLGTGLRYNSPLHF. The CDR3 DNA reads TGTGCCAGCAGTTTGGGCACAGGGTTGAGGTATAATTCACCCCTCCACTTT.